The 14 T cell receptor beta chains listed next were all sequenced from one sample in a study of cytomegalovirus exposure and HLA in healthy donors. PCR employed 60 Vbeta and 13 Jbeta primers. Produced via immunoSEQ multiplex PCR; TCRdb's table is partial and in-frame only. Among approximately 120,000 clones, 69% were seen once, and the ten largest hold 5.4%. Sample: PBMCs. The receptors were sampled from a woman between 65 and 79 years old in good health and CMV-seropositive.

This CDR3 is CASSRLAGGRPDTGELFF. The CDR3 nucleotides read TGTGCCAGCAGTCGACTAGCGGGGGGGCGACCGGACACCGGGGAGCTGTTTTTT. This chain joins TRBV2 and TRBJ2-2; 14 bases are shared with TRBD2. Germline trimming cut 5 bases from V and 3 bases from J; bases unmatched to any gene: 8. The CDR3 totals 18 residues. Germline assignment: CDR1 SNHLY and CDR2 FYNNEI.

On this clone: A read error may account for a junction end that differs from germline. The CDR3 DNA reads TGTGCCAGCAGTCCCGGTCTTTATGACACCGGGGAGCTGCTTTTT. Residues: CASSPGLYDTGELLF. V and J are TRBV6-1 and TRBJ2-2; a weak D match, TRBD2 (5 bases). The CDR3 totals 15 residues. CDR1 is MNHNS, CDR2 SASEGT, per germline.

J is TRBJ2-1 and V is TRBV30; 9 bases are shared with TRBD2. Germline CDR1 reads GTSNPN; CDR2 reads SVGIG (reference sequence). The length of the CDR3 is 14 residues. Trimming removed 0 bases from V and 4 bases from J; junction bases left unmatched: 1. The CDR3 spells CAWSVSGGYNEQFF. In DNA form, the CDR3 reads TGTGCCTGGAGTGTAAGCGGGGGGTACAATGAGCAGTTCTTC.

The V and J genes are TRBV9 and TRBJ2-5, with D perhaps TRBD2 (6 bases). Trimming shortened V by 4 bases and J by 4 bases, and 14 bases separated the two germline ends. The germline gives CDR1 SGDLS, CDR2 YYNGEE. The CDR3 spans 14 residues. CDR3 DNA: TGTGCCAGCAGCCAGGGACTCAGGTTAGAGACCCAGTACTTC. Its translation is CASSQGLRLETQYF.

The chain uses TRBV7-6 and TRBJ2-3; tentatively, D is TRBD2 (5 bases). The CDR3 length is 15 residues. The germline V and J ends were trimmed by 1 base and 4 bases, with 12 bases remaining between them. The germline CDR1 and CDR2 sequences are SGHVS and FNYEAQ. DNA for the CDR3: TGTGCCAGCAGCTTAGGGAGGAAAGGAGCAGATACGCAGTATTTT. It specifies CASSLGRKGADTQYF.

The chain couples TRBV4-2 to TRBJ2-7; D is ambiguous. The V end lost 0 bases, the J end lost 7 bases, and 19 bases lay between the germline ends. This CDR3 is built from 16 residues. Germline V gene data show CDR1 as LGHNA and CDR2 as YNFKEQ. CDR3 in amino acids: CASSQESGSTNSEQYF. CDR3 in DNA: TGTGCCAGCAGCCAAGAGTCCGGTTCTACGAATTCGGAGCAGTACTTC.

V gene TRBV7-2 combines with J gene TRBJ2-1, with TRBD2 matching 9 bases. V lost 4 bases, J lost 8 bases, and 6 bases stayed unmatched. CDR1 is SGHTA, CDR2 FQGNSA, per germline. This CDR3 has 14 amino acids. In nucleotides, the CDR3 is TGTGCCAGCAGCTCAGGACTAGCGTTCGATGAGCAGTTCTTC. Residues: CASSSGLAFDEQFF.

This clone has more than one count but fewer than ten. V and J are TRBV5-6 and TRBJ2-7; a weak D match, TRBD2 (5 bases). Germline loops: CDR1 SGHDT, CDR2 YYEEEE. The ends were cut back, 4 bases at V and 8 bases at J, with 22 bases in the middle. The CDR3 has 15 amino acids. The CDR3, as DNA: TGTGCCAGCAGCGTGCGGGTGACTCCTCTTTCGCAGCAGTACTTC. As protein: CASSVRVTPLSQQYF.

The chain carries TRBV6-6 and TRBJ1-5, with no clear D. This CDR3 comprises 14 residues. Trimming pared 1 base from V and 6 bases from J, leaving 10 bases between. Per the germline V gene, CDR1 is MNHNY and CDR2 is SVGAGI (reference sequence). The CDR3 DNA reads as TGTGCCAGCAGTTACTTAACAGCGGGTCAGCCCCAGCATTTT. Translating it yields CASSYLTAGQPQHF.

This chain links TRBV30 with TRBJ1-2, with D maybe TRBD1 (5 bases). The germline V gene encodes CDR1 GTSNPN and CDR2 SVGIG (reference sequence). The CDR3 consists of 13 residues. Trimming shortened V by 0 bases and J by 4 bases, and 9 bases separated the two germline ends. The CDR3: CAWSVGQTYGYTF. CDR3 DNA: TGTGCCTGGAGTGTGGGGCAGACCTATGGCTACACCTTC.

The chain uses TRBV5-1 and TRBJ2-7; 9 bases map to TRBD1. Germline V lookup: CDR1 SGHRS, CDR2 YFSETQ. The ends lost 4 bases at V and 3 bases at J; junction bases unmatched: 23. The CDR3 covers 20 residues. In nucleotides, the CDR3 is TGCGCCAGCAGCACGGGGGACAGGGCAGCTTCGAGAGGTACCTTCTACGAGCAGTACTTC. Its translation: CASSTGDRAASRGTFYEQYF.

This clone was observed a handful of times. The CDR3 DNA is TGTGCCAGCAGTTTTTTAACAGGGGGCTCTGGCTACACCTTC. Its protein product is CASSFLTGGSGYTF. The chain links TRBV6-9 to TRBJ1-2; TRBD1 matches at 9 bases. Germline trimming cut 4 bases from V and 7 bases from J; bases unmatched to any gene: 7. Germline CDR1 MNHGY, CDR2 SVAAGI. The CDR3 length is 14 residues.

This chain joins TRBV9 and TRBJ1-2; 8 nucleotides line up with TRBD1. Germline V gene lookup returns CDR1 SGDLS and CDR2 YYNGEE. CDR3 length: 15 residues. Trimming removed 0 bases from V and 7 bases from J; junction bases left unmatched: 8. The DNA of the CDR3 is TGTGCCAGCAGCGTAGCTGACCAGGGGGCATTTGGCTACACCTTC. Translating gives CASSVADQGAFGYTF.

The V and J genes are TRBV2 and TRBJ1-3, with TRBD1 matching over 9 bases. V dropped 5 bases and J dropped 7; count of bases not matched to a gene: 3. CDR1 is SNHLY, CDR2 FYNNEI, per germline. The CDR3 totals 13 residues. CDR3 in amino acids: CASSTDRGNTIYF. DNA for the CDR3: TGTGCCAGCAGTACCGACAGGGGGAACACCATATATTTT.